This T cell receptor (beta chain) was obtained from a study of OX40 agonist ivuxolimab in advanced cancers. On the study more broadly: Hepatocellular carcinoma, melanoma, renal cell or head and neck cancer was diagnosed in the dose-escalation patients. Cohort: around 79% men, mean age 60, aged roughly 23 to 90.

The length of the CDR3 is 12 residues. The V end lost 1 base, the J end lost 9 bases, and 7 bases lay between the germline ends. Germline V gene lookup returns CDR1 SEHNR and CDR2 FQNEAQ (reference sequence). This clone was observed a handful of times. TCRdb's table, derived via immunoSEQ multiplex PCR, lists solely in-frame clones and lacks some. The sample shows about 27,000 clones, about nine tenths of them seen only once. The chain recombines TRBV7-9 with TRBJ2-1; D is undetermined. This receptor was identified in an adult with an advanced solid tumor such as melanoma, head and neck, liver or kidney cancer. The sample in question was CD4+ or CD8+ T cells sorted from blood, obtained in a trial of the OX40 agonist ivuxolimab. The DNA for the CDR3 is TGTGCCAGCAGCTTAGGGAGTATTGAGCAGTTCTTC. This gives the protein CASSLGSIEQFF. The full variable domain, its missing parts supplied by reference TRBV7-9 and TRBJ2-1, is DTGVSQNPRHKITKRGQNVTFRCDPISEHNRLYWYRQTLGQGPEFLTYFQNEAQLEKSRLLSDRFSAERPKGSFSTLEIQRTEQGDSAMYLCASSLGSIEQFFGPGTRLTVL.